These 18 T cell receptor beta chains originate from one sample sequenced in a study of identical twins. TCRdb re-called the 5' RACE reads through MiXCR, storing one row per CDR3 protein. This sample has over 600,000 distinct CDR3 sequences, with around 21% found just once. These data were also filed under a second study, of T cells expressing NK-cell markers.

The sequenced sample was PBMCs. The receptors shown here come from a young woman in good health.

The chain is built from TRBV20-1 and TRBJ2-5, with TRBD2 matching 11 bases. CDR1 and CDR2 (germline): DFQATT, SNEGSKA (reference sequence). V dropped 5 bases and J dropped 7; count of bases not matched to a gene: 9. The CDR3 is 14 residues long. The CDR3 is CSASTTSGAGTQYF. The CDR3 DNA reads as TGCAGTGCTTCAACGACTAGCGGGGCTGGGACCCAGTACTTC.

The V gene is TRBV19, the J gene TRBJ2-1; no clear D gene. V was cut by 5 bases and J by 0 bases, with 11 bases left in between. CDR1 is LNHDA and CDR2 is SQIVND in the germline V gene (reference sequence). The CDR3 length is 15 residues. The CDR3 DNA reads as TGTGCCAGTAGTGCTGGCCAGAGCTCCTACAATGAGCAGTTCTTC. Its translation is CASSAGQSSYNEQFF.

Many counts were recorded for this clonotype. The CDR3 sequence: CASSYRVAGANYNEQFF. The CDR3 DNA follows: TGTGCCAGCAGTTACCGGGTAGCGGGGGCTAATTACAATGAGCAGTTCTTC. The chain has TRBV6-5 and TRBJ2-1; TRBD2 matches at 9 bases. Losses at the gene ends were 2 bases for V and 4 bases for J; bases not matched to a gene: 9. This CDR3 region has 17 residues. Germline lookup yields CDR1 MNHEY and CDR2 SVGAGI.

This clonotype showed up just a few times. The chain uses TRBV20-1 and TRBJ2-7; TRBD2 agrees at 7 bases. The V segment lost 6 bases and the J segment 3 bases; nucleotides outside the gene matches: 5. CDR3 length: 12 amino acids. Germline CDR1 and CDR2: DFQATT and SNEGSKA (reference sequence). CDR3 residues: CSAATSSYEQYF. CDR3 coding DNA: TGCAGTGCCGCGACTAGCAGCTACGAGCAGTACTTC.

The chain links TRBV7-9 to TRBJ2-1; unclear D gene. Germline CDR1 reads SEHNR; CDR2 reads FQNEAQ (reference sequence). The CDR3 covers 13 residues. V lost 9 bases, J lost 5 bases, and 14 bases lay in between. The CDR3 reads CARVPANDNEQFF. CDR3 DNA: TGTGCCAGGGTTCCAGCAAATGACAATGAGCAGTTCTTC.

For the CDR3, the DNA is TGCAGTGCTAGAGATGGCTCAGACTCCTACGAGCAGTACTTC. It codes for CSARDGSDSYEQYF. The rearrangement uses TRBV20-1 and TRBJ2-7; D gene uncertain. The CDR3 length is 14 residues. Germline V gene data show CDR1 as DFQATT and CDR2 as SNEGSKA (reference sequence). V dropped 0 bases and J dropped 0 bases, with 9 bases sitting between them.

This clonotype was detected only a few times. The CDR3 bases are TGTGCCAGCAGTTTCCCGTCTAGCACAGATACGCAGTATTTT. Translated: CASSFPSSTDTQYF. The V and J genes are TRBV12-3 or TRBV12-4 and TRBJ2-3, with unresolved D. This CDR3 spans 14 amino acids. V lost 3 bases and J 0 bases, leaving 7 bases between the germline ends.

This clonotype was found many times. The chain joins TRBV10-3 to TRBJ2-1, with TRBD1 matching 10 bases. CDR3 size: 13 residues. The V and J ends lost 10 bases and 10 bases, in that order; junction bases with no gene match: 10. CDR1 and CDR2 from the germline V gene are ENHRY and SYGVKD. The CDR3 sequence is CATMDRGVGEQFF. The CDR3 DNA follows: TGTGCCACGATGGACAGGGGGGTCGGGGAGCAGTTCTTC.

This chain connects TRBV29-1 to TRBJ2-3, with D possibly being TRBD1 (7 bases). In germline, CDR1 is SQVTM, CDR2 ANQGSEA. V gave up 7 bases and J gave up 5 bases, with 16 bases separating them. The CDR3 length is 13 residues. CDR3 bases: TGCAGCGGCCAAAGGCAGGGGGGAGATACGCAGTATTTT. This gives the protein CSGQRQGGDTQYF.

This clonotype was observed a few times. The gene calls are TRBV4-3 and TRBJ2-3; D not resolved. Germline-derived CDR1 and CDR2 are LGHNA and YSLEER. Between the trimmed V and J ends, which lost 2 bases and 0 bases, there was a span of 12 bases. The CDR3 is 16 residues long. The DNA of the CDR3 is TGCGCCAGCAGCCAAATCTACGGTACTAGCACAGATACGCAGTATTTT. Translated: CASSQIYGTSTDTQYF.

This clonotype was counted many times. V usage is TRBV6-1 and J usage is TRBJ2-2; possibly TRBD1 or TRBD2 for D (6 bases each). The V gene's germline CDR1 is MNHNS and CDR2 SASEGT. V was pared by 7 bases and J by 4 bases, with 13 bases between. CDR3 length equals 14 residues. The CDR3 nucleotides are TGTGCCAGCACCCCCGGGGGCAGCACCGGGGAGCTGTTTTTT. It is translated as CASTPGGSTGELFF.

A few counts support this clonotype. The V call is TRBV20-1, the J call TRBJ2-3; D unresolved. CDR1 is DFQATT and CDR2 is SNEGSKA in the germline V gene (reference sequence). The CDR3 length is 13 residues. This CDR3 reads CSSGVLGTDTQYF. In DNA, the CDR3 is TGCAGCTCAGGAGTTCTCGGCACAGATACGCAGTATTTT.

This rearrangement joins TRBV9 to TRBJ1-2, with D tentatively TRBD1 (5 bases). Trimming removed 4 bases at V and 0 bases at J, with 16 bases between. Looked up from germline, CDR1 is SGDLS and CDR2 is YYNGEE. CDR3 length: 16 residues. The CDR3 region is CASSRGAGLANYGYTF. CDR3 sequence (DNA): TGTGCCAGCAGCCGAGGGGCGGGTCTAGCTAACTATGGCTACACCTTC.

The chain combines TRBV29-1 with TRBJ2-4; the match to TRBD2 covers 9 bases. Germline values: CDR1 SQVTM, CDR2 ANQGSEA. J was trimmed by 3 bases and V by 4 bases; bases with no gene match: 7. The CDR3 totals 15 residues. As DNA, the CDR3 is TGCAGCGTTGGCGATCTAGCGGGGATCAAAAACATTCAGTACTTC. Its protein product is CSVGDLAGIKNIQYF.

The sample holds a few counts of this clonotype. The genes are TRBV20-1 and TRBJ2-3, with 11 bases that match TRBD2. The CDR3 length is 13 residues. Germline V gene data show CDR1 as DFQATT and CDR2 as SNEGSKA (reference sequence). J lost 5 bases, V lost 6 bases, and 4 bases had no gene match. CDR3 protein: CSATGTSGDTQYF. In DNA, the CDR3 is TGCAGTGCAACCGGGACTAGCGGAGATACGCAGTATTTT.

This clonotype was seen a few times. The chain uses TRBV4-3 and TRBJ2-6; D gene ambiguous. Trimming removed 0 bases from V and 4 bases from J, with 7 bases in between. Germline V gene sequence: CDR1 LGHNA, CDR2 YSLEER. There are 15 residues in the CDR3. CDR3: CASSQDSGGANVLTF. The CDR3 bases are TGCGCCAGCAGCCAAGACAGTGGGGGGGCCAACGTCCTGACTTTC.

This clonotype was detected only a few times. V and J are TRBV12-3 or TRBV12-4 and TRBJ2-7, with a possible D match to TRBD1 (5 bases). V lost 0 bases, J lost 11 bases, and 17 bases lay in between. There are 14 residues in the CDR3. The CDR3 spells CASSLAGPTSRKYF. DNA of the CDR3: TGTGCCAGCAGTTTAGCGGGGCCCACCTCTAGGAAGTACTTC.

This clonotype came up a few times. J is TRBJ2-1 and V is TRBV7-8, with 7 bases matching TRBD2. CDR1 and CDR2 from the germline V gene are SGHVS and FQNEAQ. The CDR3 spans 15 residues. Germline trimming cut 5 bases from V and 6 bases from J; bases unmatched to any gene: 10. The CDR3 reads CASSRLAGGSNEQFF. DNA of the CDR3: TGTGCCAGCAGCCGACTAGCCGGGGGGAGCAATGAGCAGTTCTTC. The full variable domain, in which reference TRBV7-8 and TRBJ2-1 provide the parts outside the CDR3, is GAGVSQSPRYKVAKRGQDVALRCDPISGHVSLFWYQQALGQGPEFLTYFQNEAQLDKSGLPSDRFFAERPEGSVSTLKIQRTQQEDSAVYLCASSRLAGGSNEQFFGPGTRLTVL.